This T cell receptor beta chain was sequenced for a study of blood T cell repertoires in COVID-19. Across the study: Acute-phase and convalescent COVID-19 samples originated in the United States, Italy and Spain. Nucleic acid was either cDNA or gDNA, and it came from T cells, B-cell-depleted T cells, or PBMCs.

Original data processing: Amplification of reference gene primers was used by the study to estimate nucleated cell counts. Some clones are missing from TCRdb's copy, which holds only in-frame ones; the method was immunoSEQ multiplex PCR. V and J calls and clone size follow that table, whereas D and trimming were derived from the DNA. The sample lists roughly 250,000 clones; about 87% were seen once. The germline V gene has CDR1 MNHEY and CDR2 SVGEGT. The length of the CDR3 is 14 residues. The V and J ends lost 4 bases and 15 bases, in that order; junction bases with no gene match: 13. Specimen: peripheral blood. This TCR was recovered from a man between 60 and 75 years old who had recovered from COVID-19. This sequence joins TRBV6-2 or TRBV6-3 and TRBJ1-5; 9 bases line up with TRBD1. This chain's CDR3 is CASSSQFPGQGWHF. CDR3 sequence (DNA): TGTGCCAGCAGTTCTCAATTTCCGGGACAGGGATGGCATTTT.